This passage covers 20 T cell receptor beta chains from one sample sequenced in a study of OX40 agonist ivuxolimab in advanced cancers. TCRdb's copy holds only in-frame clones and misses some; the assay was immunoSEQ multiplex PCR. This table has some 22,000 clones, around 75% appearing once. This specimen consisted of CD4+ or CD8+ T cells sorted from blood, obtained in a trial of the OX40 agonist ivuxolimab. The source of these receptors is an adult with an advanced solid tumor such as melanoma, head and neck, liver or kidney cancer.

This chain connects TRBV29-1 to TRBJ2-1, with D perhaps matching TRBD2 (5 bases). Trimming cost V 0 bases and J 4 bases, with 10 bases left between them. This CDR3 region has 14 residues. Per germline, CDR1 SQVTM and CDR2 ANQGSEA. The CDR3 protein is CSVEDRGSYNEQFF. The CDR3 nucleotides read TGCAGCGTTGAAGATCGAGGGAGTTACAATGAGCAGTTCTTC.

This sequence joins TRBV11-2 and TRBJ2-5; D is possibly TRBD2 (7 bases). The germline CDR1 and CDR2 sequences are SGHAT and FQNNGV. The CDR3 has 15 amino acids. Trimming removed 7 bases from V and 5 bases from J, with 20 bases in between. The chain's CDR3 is CASTPEAGAWETQYF. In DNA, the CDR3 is TGTGCCAGCACCCCCGAGGCGGGGGCGTGGGAGACCCAGTACTTC. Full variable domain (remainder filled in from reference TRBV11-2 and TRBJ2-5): EAGVAQSPRYKIIEKRQSVAFWCNPISGHATLYWYQQILGQGPKLLIQFQNNGVVDDSQLPKDRFSAERLKGVDSTLKIQPAKLEDSAVYLCASTPEAGAWETQYFGPGTRLLVL.

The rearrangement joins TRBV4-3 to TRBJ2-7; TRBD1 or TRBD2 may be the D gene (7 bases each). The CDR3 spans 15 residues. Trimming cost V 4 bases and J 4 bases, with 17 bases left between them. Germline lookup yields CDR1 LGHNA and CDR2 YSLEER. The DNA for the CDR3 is TGCGCCAGCAGCCCCGGGGAGGGGGCCGGATACGAGCAGTACTTC. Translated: CASSPGEGAGYEQYF.

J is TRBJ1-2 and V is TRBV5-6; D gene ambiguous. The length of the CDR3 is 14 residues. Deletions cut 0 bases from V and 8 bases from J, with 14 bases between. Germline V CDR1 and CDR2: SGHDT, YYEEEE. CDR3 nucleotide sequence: TGTGCCAGCAGCTTGGGGGCAAACCCCGTGGGCTACACCTTC. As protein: CASSLGANPVGYTF. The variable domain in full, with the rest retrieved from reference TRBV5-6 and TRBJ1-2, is DAGVTQSPTHLIKTRGQQVTLRCSPKSGHDTVSWYQQALGQGPQFIFQYYEEEERQRGNFPDRFSGHQFPNYSSELNVNALLLGDSALYLCASSLGANPVGYTFGSGTRLTVV.

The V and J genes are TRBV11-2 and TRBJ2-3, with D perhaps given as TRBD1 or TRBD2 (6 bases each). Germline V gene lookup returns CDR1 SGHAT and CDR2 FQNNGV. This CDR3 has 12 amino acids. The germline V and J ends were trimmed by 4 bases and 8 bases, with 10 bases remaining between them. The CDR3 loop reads CASSWGAGTQYF. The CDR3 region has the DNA TGTGCCAGCAGCTGGGGGGCGGGTACGCAGTATTTT.

The CDR3 DNA follows: TGCGCCAGCAGTGGAGGCAGGTCCGGAAATCAGCCCCAGCATTTT. Encoded protein: CASSGGRSGNQPQHF. V usage is TRBV10-2 and J usage is TRBJ1-5; D is undetermined. CDR3 length: 15 residues. Germline CDR1 is WSHSY and CDR2 is SAAADI. V lost 4 bases, J lost 4 bases, and 14 bases lay in between.

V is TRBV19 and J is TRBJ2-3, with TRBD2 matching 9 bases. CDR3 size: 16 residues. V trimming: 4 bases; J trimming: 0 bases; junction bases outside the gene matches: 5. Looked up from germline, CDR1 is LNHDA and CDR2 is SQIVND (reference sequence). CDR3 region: CASSNKRGDSTDTQYF. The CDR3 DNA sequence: TGTGCCAGTAGTAACAAGCGGGGGGACAGCACAGATACGCAGTATTTT.

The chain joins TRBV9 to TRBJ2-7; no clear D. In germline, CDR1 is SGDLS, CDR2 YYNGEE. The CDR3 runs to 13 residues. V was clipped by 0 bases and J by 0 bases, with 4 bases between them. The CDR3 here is CASSVDASYEQYF. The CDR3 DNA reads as TGTGCCAGCAGCGTAGATGCCTCCTACGAGCAGTACTTC.

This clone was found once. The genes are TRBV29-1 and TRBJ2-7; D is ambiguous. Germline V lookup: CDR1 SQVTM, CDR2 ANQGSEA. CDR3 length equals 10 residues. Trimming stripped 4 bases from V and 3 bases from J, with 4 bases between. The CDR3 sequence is CSVGDYEQYF. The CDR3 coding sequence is TGCAGCGTTGGAGACTACGAGCAGTACTTC.

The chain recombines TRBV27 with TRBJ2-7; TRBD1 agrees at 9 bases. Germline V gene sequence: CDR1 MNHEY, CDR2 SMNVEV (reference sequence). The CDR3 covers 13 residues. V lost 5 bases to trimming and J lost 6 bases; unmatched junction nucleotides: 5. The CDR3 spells CASSLGTGLEQYF. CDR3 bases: TGTGCCAGCAGTCTCGGGACAGGGCTCGAGCAGTACTTC.

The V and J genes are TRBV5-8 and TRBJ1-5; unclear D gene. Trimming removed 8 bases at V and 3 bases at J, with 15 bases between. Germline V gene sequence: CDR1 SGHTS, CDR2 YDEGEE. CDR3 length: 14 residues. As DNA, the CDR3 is TGTGCCAGTCATCGACGCTATCTCAATCAGCCCCAGCATTTT. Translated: CASHRRYLNQPQHF.

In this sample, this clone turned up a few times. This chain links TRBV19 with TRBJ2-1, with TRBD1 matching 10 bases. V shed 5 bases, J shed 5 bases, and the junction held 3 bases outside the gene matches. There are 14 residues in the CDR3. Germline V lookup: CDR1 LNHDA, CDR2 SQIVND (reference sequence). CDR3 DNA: TGTGCCAGTAGTCCGGGACAGGGGAACAATGAGCAGTTCTTC. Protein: CASSPGQGNNEQFF.

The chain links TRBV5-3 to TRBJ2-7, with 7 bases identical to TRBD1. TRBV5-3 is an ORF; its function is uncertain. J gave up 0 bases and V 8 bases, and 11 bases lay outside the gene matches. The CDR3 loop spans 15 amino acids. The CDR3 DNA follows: TGTGCCAGCAGCGAGGACAGGACCCACTCCTACGAGCAGTACTTC. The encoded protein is CASSEDRTHSYEQYF.

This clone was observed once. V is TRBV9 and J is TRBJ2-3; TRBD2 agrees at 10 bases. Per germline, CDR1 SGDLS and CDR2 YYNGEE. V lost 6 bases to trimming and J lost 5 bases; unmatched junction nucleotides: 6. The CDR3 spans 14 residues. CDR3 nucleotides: TGTGCCAGCAATCTAGCGGGGGCGGGAGATACGCAGTATTTT. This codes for CASNLAGAGDTQYF. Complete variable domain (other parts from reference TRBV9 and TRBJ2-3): DSGVTQTPKHLITATGQRVTLRCSPRSGDLSVYWYQQSLDQGLQFLIQYYNGEERAKGNILERFSAQQFPDLHSELNLSSLELGDSALYFCASNLAGAGDTQYFGPGTRLTVL.

The CDR3 region has the DNA TGCGCCAGCAGCGAGGGCGTTCGGACAGGTGCCTACGAGCAGTACTTC. It is translated as CASSEGVRTGAYEQYF. This rearrangement joins TRBV5-1 to TRBJ2-7; 7 bases map to TRBD1. The J segment lost 2 bases and the V segment lost 4 bases, leaving 12 bases of the junction unmatched. The CDR3 runs 16 residues. Germline V CDR1 and CDR2: SGHRS, YFSETQ.

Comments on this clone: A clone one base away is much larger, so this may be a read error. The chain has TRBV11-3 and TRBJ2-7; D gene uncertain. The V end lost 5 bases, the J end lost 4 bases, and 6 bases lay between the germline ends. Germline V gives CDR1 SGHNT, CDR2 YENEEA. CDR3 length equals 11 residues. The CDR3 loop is CASSPGYEQYF. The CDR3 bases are TGTGCCAGCAGCCCTGGGTACGAGCAGTACTTC.

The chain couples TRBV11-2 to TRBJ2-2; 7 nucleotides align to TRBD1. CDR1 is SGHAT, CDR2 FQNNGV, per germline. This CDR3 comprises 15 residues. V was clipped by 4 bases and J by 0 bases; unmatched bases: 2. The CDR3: CASSSGQPNTGELFF. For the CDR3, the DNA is TGTGCCAGCAGCTCGGGACAGCCGAACACCGGGGAGCTGTTTTTT. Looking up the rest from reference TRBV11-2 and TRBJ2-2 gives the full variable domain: EAGVAQSPRYKIIEKRQSVAFWCNPISGHATLYWYQQILGQGPKLLIQFQNNGVVDDSQLPKDRFSAERLKGVDSTLKIQPAKLEDSAVYLCASSSGQPNTGELFFGEGSRLTVL.

CDR3 sequence reads: CASSVSREWVGSEQYF. The CDR3 DNA reads as TGTGCCAGCAGCGTATCTCGAGAATGGGTAGGATCCGAGCAGTACTTC. V usage is TRBV9 and J usage is TRBJ2-5, with unresolved D. The DNA matches TRBJ2-7 better at its end, which makes the J call doubtful. Germline CDR1 reads SGDLS; CDR2 reads YYNGEE. CDR3 length: 16 residues.

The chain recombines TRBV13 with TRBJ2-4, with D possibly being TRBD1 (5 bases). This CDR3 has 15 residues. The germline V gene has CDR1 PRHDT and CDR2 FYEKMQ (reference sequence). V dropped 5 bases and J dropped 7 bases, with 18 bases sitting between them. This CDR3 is CASSLEGHKGNIQYF. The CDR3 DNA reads TGTGCCAGCAGCCTAGAAGGGCACAAGGGGAACATTCAGTACTTC.

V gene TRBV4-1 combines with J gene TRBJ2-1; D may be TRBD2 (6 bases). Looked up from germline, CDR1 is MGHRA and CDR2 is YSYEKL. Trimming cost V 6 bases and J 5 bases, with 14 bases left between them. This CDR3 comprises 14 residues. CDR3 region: CASSGGTADNEQFF. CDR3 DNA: TGCGCCAGCAGTGGGGGGACTGCCGACAATGAGCAGTTCTTC.